This TCR beta chain was captured by sequencing in a study of CD8+ T cells in alopecia areata. Whole-study findings and limits: Among the cells sequenced in scalp samples are also the resident alphabeta T cells of normal skin.

Sorting used CD4, CD8alpha, NKG2D, NKG2ACE and other markers on pooled cutaneous lymph node cells. The CDR3 is 15 residues long. The V end lost 0 bases, the J end lost 0 bases, and 7 bases lay between the germline ends. Per germline, CDR1 NSQYPW and CDR2 LRSPGD (reference sequence). As the sequencing template, cDNA was produced by extracting RNA and reverse transcribing it. The assay was immunoSEQ multiplex PCR, and TCRdb's table has in-frame clones only and misses some. The sample shows roughly 260,000 clones, no singletons; the ten largest hold roughly 1.2%. This clone occurred a few times. Its antigen is undetermined. The gene names given are mouse names. The read gets to within 4 residues of the CDR3 end, and the germline J gene fills in the rest.

The TCR originated in a C3H/HeJ mouse with alopecia areata. The strain is characterized by the MHC haplotype H2-k. Sample: CD4+ T cells sorted from a lymph node. The chain couples TRBV1 to TRBJ2-5; D gene unclear. The covered CDR3 bases are TGCACCTGCAGTGCAGATCTGGAGAACCAAGAC. Its translation is CTCSADLENQD. In full, the CDR3 reads CTCSADLENQDTQYF.